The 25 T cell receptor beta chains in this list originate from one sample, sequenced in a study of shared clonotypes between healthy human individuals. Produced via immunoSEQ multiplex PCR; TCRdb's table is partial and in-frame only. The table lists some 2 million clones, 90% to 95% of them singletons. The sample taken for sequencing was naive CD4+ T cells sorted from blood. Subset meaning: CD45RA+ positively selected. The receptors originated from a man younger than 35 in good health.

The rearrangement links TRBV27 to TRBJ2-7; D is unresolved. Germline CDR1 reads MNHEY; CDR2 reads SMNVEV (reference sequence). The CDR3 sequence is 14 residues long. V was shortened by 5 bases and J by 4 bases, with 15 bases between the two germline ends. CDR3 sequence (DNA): TGTGCCAGCAGTCCCCCGGACCCTATGTACGAGCAGTACTTC. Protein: CASSPPDPMYEQYF.

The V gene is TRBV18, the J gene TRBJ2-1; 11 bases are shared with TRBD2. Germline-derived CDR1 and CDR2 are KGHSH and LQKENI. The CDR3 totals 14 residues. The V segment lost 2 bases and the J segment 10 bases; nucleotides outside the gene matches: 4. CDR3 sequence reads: CASSPSLAGGEQFF. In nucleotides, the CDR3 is TGTGCCAGCTCACCAAGTCTAGCGGGGGGCGAGCAGTTCTTC.

The CDR3 DNA reads TGTGCCAGCAGTTTCCCCGGGACATTTGGAAACACCATATATTTT. Translating it yields CASSFPGTFGNTIYF. V is TRBV28 and J is TRBJ1-3; TRBD1 might be the D (6 bases). The CDR3 spans 15 residues. Germline lookup yields CDR1 MDHEN and CDR2 SYDVKM. V was cut by 3 bases and J by 3 bases, with 12 bases left in between.

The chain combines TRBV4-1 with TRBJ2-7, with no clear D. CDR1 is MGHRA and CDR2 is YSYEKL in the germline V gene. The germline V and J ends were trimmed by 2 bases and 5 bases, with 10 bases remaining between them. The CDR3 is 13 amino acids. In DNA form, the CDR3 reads TGCGCCAGCAGCCAACCCGGATCCGACGAGCAGTACTTC. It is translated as CASSQPGSDEQYF.

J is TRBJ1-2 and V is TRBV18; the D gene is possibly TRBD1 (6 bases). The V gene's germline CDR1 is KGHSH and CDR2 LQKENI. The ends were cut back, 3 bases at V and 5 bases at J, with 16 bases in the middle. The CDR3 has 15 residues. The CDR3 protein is CASSPPNRQEYGYTF. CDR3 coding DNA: TGTGCCAGCTCACCTCCGAACCGACAGGAGTATGGCTACACCTTC.

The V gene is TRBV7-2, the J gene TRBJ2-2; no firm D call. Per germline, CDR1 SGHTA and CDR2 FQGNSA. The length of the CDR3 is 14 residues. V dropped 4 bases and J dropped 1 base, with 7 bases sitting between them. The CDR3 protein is CASSSQLNTGELFF. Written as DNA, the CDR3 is TGTGCCAGCAGCTCCCAGTTGAACACCGGGGAGCTGTTTTTT.

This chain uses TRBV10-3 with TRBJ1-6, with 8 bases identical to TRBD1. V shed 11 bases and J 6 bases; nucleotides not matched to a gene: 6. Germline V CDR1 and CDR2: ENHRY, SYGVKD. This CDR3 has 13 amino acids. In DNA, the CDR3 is TGTGCCGTCGGACAGGGCCCTAATTCACCCCTCCACTTT. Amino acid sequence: CAVGQGPNSPLHF.

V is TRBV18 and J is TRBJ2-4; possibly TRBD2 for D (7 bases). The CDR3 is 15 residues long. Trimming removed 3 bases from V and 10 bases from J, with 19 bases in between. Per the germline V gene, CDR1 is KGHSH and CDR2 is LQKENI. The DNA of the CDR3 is TGTGCCAGCTCACCTCTCGGGGGGCCGCTGGGGATTCAGTACTTC. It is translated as CASSPLGGPLGIQYF. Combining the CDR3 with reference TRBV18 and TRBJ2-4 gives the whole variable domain NAGVMQNPRHLVRRRGQEARLRCSPMKGHSHVYWYRQLPEEGLKFMVYLQKENIIDESGMPKERFSAEFPKEGPSILRIQQVVRGDSAAYFCASSPLGGPLGIQYFGAGTRLSVL.

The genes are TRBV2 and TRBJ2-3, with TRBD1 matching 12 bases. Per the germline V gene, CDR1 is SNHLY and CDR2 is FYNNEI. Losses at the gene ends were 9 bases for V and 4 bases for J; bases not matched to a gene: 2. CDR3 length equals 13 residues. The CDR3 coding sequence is TGTGCCAGTAGGGACAGGGGGCCAGATACGCAGTATTTT. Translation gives CASRDRGPDTQYF.

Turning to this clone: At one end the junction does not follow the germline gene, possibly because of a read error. CDR3 loop: CASSQGVVETQYF. CDR3 DNA: TGTGCTAGCAGCCAAGGAGTTGTGGAGACCCAGTACTTC. The V and J genes are TRBV7-9 and TRBJ2-5; D is undetermined. This CDR3 spans 13 amino acids. Germline V gives CDR1 SEHNR, CDR2 FQNEAQ (reference sequence).

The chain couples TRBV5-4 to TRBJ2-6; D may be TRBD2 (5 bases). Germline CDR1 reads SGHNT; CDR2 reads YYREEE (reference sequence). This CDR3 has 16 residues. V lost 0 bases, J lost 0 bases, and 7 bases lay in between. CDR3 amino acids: CASSLGGSSGANVLTF. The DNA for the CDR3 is TGTGCCAGCAGCTTGGGAGGGAGCTCTGGGGCCAACGTCCTGACTTTC. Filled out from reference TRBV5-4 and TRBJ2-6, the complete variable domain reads ETGVTQSPTHLIKTRGQQVTLRCSSQSGHNTVSWYQQALGQGPQFIFQYYREEENGRGNFPPRFSGLQFPNYSSELNVNALELDDSALYLCASSLGGSSGANVLTFGAGSRLTVL.

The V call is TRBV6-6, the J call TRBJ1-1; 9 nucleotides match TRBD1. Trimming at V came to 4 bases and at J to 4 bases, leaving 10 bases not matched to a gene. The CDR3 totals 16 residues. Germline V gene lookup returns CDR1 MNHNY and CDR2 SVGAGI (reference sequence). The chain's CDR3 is CASSSQDRGWVTEAFF. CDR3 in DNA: TGTGCCAGCAGTTCCCAGGACAGGGGATGGGTCACTGAAGCTTTCTTT.

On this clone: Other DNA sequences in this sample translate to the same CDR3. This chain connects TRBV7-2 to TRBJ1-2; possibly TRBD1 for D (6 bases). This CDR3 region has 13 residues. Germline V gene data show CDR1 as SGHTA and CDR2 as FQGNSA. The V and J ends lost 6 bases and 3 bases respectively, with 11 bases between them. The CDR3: CASSPRGYYGYTF. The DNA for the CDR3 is TGTGCCAGCAGTCCTAGGGGGTACTATGGCTACACCTTC. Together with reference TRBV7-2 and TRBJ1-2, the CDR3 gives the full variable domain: GAGVSQSPSNKVTEKGKDVELRCDPISGHTALYWYRQSLGQGLEFLIYFQGNSAPDKSGLPSDRFSAERTGGSVSTLTIQRTQQEDSAVYLCASSPRGYYGYTFGSGTRLTVV.

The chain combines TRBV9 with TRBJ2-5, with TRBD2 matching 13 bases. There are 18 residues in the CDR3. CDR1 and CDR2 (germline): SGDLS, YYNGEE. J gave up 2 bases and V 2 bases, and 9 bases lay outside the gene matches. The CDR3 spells CASSVSSGTSGEQETQYF. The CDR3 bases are TGTGCCAGCAGCGTCAGTAGCGGGACTAGCGGGGAGCAAGAGACCCAGTACTTC.

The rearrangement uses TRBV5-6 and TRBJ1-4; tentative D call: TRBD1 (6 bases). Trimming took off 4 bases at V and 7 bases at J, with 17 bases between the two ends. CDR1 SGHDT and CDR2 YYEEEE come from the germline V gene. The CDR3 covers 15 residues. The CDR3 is CASSHSGARVEKLFF. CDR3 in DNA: TGTGCCAGCAGCCACTCGGGGGCGCGAGTTGAAAAACTGTTTTTT. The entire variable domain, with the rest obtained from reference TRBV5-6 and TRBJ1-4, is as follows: DAGVTQSPTHLIKTRGQQVTLRCSPKSGHDTVSWYQQALGQGPQFIFQYYEEEERQRGNFPDRFSGHQFPNYSSELNVNALLLGDSALYLCASSHSGARVEKLFFGSGTQLSVL.

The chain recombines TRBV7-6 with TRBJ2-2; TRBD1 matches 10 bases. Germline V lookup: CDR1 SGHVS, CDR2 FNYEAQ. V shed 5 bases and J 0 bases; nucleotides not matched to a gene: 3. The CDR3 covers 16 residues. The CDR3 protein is CASSRDRGTNTGELFF. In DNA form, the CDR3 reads TGTGCCAGCAGCCGGGACAGGGGAACGAACACCGGGGAGCTGTTTTTT.

The DNA for the CDR3 is TGTGCCATCAGTGGGCAGGGGGCGACCGGGGAGCTGTTTTTT. This sequence encodes CAISGQGATGELFF. The rearrangement uses TRBV10-3 and TRBJ2-2, with 8 nucleotides matching TRBD1. The CDR3 runs to 14 residues. V gave up 4 bases and J gave up 5 bases; unmatched junction bases: 3. Germline V lookup: CDR1 ENHRY, CDR2 SYGVKD.

In nucleotides, the CDR3 is TGCGCCAGCAGCTTGGACGGGGCCACAGATACGCAGTATTTT. It codes for CASSLDGATDTQYF. The chain joins TRBV5-1 to TRBJ2-3, with D perhaps assigned TRBD1 or TRBD2 (5 bases each). The germline CDR1 and CDR2 sequences are SGHRS and YFSETQ. This CDR3 has 14 amino acids. The V end lost 0 bases, the J end lost 2 bases, and 7 bases lay between the germline ends. The full variable domain, in which reference TRBV5-1 and TRBJ2-3 provide the parts outside the CDR3, is KAGVTQTPRYLIKTRGQQVTLSCSPISGHRSVSWYQQTPGQGLQFLFEYFSETQRNKGNFPGRFSGRQFSNSRSEMNVSTLELGDSALYLCASSLDGATDTQYFGPGTRLTVL.

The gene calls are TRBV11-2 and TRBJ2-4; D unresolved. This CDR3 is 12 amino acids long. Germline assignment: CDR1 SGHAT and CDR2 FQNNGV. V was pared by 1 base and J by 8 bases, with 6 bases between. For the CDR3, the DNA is TGTGCCAGCAGCTTAGGTTCCCACATTCAGTACTTC. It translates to CASSLGSHIQYF.

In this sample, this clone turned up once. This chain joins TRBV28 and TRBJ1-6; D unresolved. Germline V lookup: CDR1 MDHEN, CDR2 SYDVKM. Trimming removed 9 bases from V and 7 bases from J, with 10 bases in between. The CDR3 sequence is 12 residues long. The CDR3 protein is CASHSFNSPLHF. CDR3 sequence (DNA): TGTGCCAGTCACTCGTTCAATTCACCCCTCCACTTT.

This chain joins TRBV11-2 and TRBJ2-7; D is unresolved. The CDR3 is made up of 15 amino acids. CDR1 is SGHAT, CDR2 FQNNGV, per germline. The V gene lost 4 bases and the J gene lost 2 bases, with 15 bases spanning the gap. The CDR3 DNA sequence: TGTGCCAGCAGCTCTTACCAGAAAGGGCCCTACGAGCAGTACTTC. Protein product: CASSSYQKGPYEQYF. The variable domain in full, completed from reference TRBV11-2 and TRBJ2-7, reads EAGVAQSPRYKIIEKRQSVAFWCNPISGHATLYWYQQILGQGPKLLIQFQNNGVVDDSQLPKDRFSAERLKGVDSTLKIQPAKLEDSAVYLCASSSYQKGPYEQYFGPGTRLTVT.

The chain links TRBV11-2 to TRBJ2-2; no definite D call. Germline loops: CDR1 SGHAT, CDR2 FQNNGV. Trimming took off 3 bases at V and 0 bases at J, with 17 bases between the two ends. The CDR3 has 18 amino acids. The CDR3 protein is CASSFTIWGRTNTGELFF. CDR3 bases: TGTGCCAGCAGCTTTACGATATGGGGTAGAACGAACACCGGGGAGCTGTTTTTT.

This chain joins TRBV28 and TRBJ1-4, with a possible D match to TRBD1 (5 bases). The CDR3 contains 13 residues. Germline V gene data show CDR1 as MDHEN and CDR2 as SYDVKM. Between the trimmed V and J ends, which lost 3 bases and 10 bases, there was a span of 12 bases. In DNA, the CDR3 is TGTGCCAGCAGTTTTTCAGGGACTGGAAAACTGTTTTTT. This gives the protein CASSFSGTGKLFF.

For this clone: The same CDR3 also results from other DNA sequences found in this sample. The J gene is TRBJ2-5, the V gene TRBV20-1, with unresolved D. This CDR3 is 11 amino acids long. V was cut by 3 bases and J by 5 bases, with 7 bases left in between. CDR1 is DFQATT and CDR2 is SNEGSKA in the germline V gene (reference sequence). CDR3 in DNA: TGCAGTGCTAGGGGCGAGGAGACCCAGTACTTC. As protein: CSARGEETQYF.

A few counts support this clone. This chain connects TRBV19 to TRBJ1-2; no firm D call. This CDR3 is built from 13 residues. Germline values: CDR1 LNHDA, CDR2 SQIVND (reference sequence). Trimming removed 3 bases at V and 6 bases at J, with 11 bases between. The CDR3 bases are TGTGCCAGTAGTATCCGGAGGATCGATGGCTACACCTTC. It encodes CASSIRRIDGYTF.